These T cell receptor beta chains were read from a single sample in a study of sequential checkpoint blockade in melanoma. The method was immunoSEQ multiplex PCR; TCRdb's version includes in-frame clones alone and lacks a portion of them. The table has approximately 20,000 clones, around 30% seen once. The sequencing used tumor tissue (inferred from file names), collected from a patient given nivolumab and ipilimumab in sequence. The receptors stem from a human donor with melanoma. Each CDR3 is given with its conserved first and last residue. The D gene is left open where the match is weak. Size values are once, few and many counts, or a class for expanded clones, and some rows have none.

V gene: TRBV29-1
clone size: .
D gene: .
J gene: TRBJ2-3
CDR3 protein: CSAMVGTDTQYF
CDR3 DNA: TGCAGCGCGATGGTGGGAACAGATACGCAGTATTTT

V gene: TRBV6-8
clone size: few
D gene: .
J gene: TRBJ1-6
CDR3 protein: CASSYRESYNSPLHF
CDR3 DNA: TGTGCCAGCAGTTACCGGGAATCCTATAATTCACCCCTCCACTTT

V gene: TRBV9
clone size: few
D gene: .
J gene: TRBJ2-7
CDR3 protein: CASKQLISSYEQYF
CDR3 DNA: TGTGCCAGCAAGCAGTTGATAAGCTCCTACGAGCAGTACTTC

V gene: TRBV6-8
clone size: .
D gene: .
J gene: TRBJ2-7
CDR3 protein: CASRKQDLRFGYEQYF
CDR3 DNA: TGTGCCAGCAGGAAACAGGATCTGAGATTCGGCTACGAGCAGTACTTC

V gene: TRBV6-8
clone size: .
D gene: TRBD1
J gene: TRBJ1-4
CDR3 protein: CASSWDRTNLRTNEKLFF
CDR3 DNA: TGTGCCAGCAGTTGGGACAGAACCAACCTTCGAACTAATGAAAAACTGTTTTTT

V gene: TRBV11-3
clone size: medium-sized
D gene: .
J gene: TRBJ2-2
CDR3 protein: CASSPETLFTGELFF
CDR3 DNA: TGTGCCAGCAGCCCAGAAACACTTTTCACCGGGGAGCTGTTTTTT

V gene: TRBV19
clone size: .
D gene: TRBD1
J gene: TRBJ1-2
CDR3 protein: CASSPLGQGAYGYTF
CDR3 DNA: TGTGCCAGTAGTCCGCTCGGACAGGGGGCTTACGGCTACACCTTC

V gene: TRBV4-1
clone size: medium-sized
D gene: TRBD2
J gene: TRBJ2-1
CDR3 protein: CASSQEELAGVEQFF
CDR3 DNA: TGCGCCAGCAGCCAAGAAGAATTAGCGGGAGTTGAGCAGTTCTTC

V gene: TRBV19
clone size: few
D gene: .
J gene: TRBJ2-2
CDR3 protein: CASSIPSGELFF
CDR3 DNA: TGTGCCAGTAGTATTCCGTCCGGGGAGCTGTTTTTT

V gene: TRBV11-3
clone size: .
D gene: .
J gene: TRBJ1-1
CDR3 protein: CASSLEMLMNTEAFF
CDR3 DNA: TGTGCCAGCAGCCTAGAGATGCTGATGAACACTGAAGCTTTCTTT

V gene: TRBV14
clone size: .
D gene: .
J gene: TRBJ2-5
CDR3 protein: CASSQGWRSQETQYF
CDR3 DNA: TGTGCCAGCAGCCAAGGGTGGCGCAGCCAAGAGACCCAGTACTTC

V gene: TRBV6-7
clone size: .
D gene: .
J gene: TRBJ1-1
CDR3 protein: CASSYGSEAFF
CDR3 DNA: TGTGCCAGCAGTTATGGGTCTGAAGCTTTCTTT

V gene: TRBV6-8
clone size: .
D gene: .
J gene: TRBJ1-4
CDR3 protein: CASSYSDRWNEKLFF
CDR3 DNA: TGTGCCAGCAGTTACTCTGACAGATGGAATGAAAAACTGTTTTTT

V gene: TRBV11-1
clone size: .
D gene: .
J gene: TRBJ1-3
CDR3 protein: CASSQVTGGIRNTIYF
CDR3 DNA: TGTGCCAGCAGCCAAGTTACGGGGGGAATTAGGAACACCATATATTTT

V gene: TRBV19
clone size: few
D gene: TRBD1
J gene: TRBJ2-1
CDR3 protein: CASSPRRGSSYNEQFF
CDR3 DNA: TGTGCCAGTAGTCCCCGCAGGGGGAGCTCCTACAATGAGCAGTTCTTC

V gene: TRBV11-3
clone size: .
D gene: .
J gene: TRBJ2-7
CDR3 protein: CASSGGPTVYEQYF
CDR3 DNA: TGTGCCAGCAGCGGGGGGCCGACCGTCTACGAGCAGTACTTC

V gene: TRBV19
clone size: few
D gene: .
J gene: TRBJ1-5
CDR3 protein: CASLAGTLGQPQHF
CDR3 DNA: TGTGCCAGTCTAGCCGGGACCCTGGGGCAGCCCCAGCATTTT

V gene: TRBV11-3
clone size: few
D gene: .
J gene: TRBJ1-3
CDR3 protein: CASSSSGTSGNTIYF
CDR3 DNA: TGTGCCAGCAGTTCATCCGGGACCTCCGGAAACACCATATATTTT

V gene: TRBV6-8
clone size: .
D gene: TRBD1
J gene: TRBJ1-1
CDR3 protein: CAIRADRANTEAFF
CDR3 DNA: TGTGCCATCAGGGCGGACAGGGCGAACACTGAAGCTTTCTTT

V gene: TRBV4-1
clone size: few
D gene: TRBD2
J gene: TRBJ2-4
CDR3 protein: CASSQPTSRAKNIQYF
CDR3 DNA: TGCGCCAGCAGCCAACCGACTAGCCGAGCCAAAAACATTCAGTACTTC

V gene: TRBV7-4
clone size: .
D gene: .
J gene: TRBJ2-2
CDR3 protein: CASSPQYVGELFF
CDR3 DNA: TGTGCCAGCAGTCCCCAGTATGTCGGGGAGCTGTTTTTT

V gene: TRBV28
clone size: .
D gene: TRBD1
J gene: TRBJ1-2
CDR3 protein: CATTTGGDYGYTF
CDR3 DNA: TGTGCCACCACGACAGGGGGCGACTATGGCTACACCTTC

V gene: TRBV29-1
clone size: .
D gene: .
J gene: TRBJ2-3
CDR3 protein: CSVDGSGLSDTQYF
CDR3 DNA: TGCAGCGTTGACGGCTCGGGTCTGTCGGATACGCAGTATTTT

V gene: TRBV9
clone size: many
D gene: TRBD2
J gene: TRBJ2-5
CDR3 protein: CASSTGTSVGTQYF
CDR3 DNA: TGTGCCAGCAGCACCGGGACTAGCGTGGGGACCCAGTACTTC

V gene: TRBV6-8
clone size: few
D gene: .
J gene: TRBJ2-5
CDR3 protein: CASSYYEVGKYQETQYF
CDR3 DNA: TGTGCCAGCAGTTATTACGAGGTGGGGAAGTACCAAGAGACCCAGTACTTC